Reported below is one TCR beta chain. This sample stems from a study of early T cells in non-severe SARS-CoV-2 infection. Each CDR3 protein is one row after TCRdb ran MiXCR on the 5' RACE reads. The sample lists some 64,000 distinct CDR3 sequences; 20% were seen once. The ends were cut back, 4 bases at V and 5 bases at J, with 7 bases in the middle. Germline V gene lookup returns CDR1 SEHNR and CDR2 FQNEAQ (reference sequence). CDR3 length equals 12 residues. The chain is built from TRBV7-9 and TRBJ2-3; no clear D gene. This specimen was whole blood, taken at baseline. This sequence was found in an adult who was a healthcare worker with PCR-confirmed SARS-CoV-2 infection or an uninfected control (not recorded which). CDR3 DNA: TGTGCCAGCAGCTGGAGCCTAGATACGCAGTATTTT. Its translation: CASSWSLDTQYF.